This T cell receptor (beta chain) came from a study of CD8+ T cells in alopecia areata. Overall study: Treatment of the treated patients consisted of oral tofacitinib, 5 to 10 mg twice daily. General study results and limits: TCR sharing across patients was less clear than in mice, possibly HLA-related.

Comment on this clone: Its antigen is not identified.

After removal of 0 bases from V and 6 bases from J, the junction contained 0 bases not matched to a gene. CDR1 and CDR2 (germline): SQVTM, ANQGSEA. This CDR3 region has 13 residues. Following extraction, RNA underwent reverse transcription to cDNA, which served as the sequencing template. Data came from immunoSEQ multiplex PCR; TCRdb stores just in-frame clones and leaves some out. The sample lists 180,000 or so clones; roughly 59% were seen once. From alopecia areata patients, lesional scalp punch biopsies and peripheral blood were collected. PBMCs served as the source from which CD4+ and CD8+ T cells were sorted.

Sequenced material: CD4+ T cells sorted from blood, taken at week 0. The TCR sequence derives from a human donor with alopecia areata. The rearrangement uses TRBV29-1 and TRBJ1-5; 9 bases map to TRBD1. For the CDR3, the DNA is TGCAGCGTTGAAGAGGACAGGGGTCAGCCCCAGCATTTT. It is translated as CSVEEDRGQPQHF.